The 8 T cell receptor beta chains listed next were all sequenced from one sample in a study of cytomegalovirus exposure and HLA in healthy donors. The PCR was carried out with 60 Vbeta primers and 13 Jbeta primers. The method was immunoSEQ multiplex PCR; TCRdb's version includes in-frame clones alone and lacks a portion of them. Among roughly 250,000 clones, approximately 84% were seen once, and the ten largest hold 1.5% to 2.5%. Sequences were obtained from PBMCs. The receptor set was obtained from a woman aged 40-49 years in good health and CMV-seropositive.

As concerns this clone: An end of the junction does not agree with germline; a read error may underlie this. The chain employs TRBV14 and TRBJ2-6; maybe TRBD1 (5 bases). The germline V gene encodes CDR1 SGHDN and CDR2 FVKESK. The CDR3 is 17 residues long. This CDR3 is CASSQVRIFSGANGLTF. The CDR3 coding sequence is TGTGCCAGCAGCCAAGTGCGGATTTTCTCTGGGGCCAACGGCCTGACTTTC. Full variable domain (missing parts from reference TRBV14 and TRBJ2-6): EAGVTQFPSHSVIEKGQTVTLRCDPISGHDNLYWYRRVMGKEIKFLLHFVKESKQDESGMPNNRFLAERTGGTYSTLKVQPAELEDSGVYFCASSQVRIFSGANGLTFGAGSRLTVL.

This chain joins TRBV5-1 and TRBJ2-1, with D perhaps matching TRBD2 (6 bases). Trimming stripped 4 bases from V and 9 bases from J, with 17 bases between. Per germline, CDR1 SGHRS and CDR2 YFSETQ. The length of the CDR3 is 14 residues. CDR3 protein: CASSGQGLTSEQFF. The CDR3 bases are TGCGCCAGCAGCGGGCAGGGATTGACTAGTGAGCAGTTCTTC.

The V gene is TRBV30, the J gene TRBJ2-2; 10 positions agree with TRBD2. CDR3 length: 16 amino acids. With 0 bases clipped from V and 7 bases from J, the junction kept 8 bases outside the gene matches. Germline CDR1 reads GTSNPN; CDR2 reads SVGIG (reference sequence). The CDR3 is CAWSVLSGRVGGELFF. The DNA of the CDR3 is TGTGCCTGGAGTGTACTAAGCGGGAGGGTTGGCGGGGAGCTGTTTTTT.

The chain has TRBV10-3 and TRBJ2-2; 7 nucleotides match TRBD1. Trimming removed 7 bases from V and 4 bases from J; junction bases left unmatched: 12. There are 16 residues in the CDR3. CDR1 and CDR2 from the germline V gene are ENHRY and SYGVKD. This chain's CDR3 is CAITRNEGATTGELFF. CDR3 nucleotides: TGTGCCATCACCCGAAACGAGGGGGCAACCACCGGGGAGCTGTTTTTT.

This clone was seen more than once but under ten times. CDR3 bases: TGCGCCAGCAGCTTCGGGGAGCCACTAGCGGGCGAGACCCAGTACTTC. Translation: CASSFGEPLAGETQYF. The rearrangement joins TRBV5-1 to TRBJ2-5, with TRBD2 matching 9 bases. This CDR3 region has 16 residues. The ends lost 2 bases at V and 5 bases at J; junction bases unmatched: 10. The germline gives CDR1 SGHRS, CDR2 YFSETQ.

The rearrangement uses TRBV2 and TRBJ1-2, with TRBD1 identical over 8 bases. The CDR3 extends over 13 amino acids. Trimming removed 6 bases from V and 5 bases from J; junction bases left unmatched: 5. The germline CDR1 and CDR2 sequences are SNHLY and FYNNEI. CDR3 coding DNA: TGTGCCAGCAGCGCCGGGACAGGTTATGGCTACACCTTC. Protein sequence: CASSAGTGYGYTF.

V usage is TRBV30 and J usage is TRBJ2-2, with D maybe TRBD2 (5 bases). The CDR3 consists of 13 residues. Trimming took 1 base from V and 5 from J, leaving 8 bases between them. Germline V lookup: CDR1 GTSNPN, CDR2 SVGIG (reference sequence). The CDR3 here is CAWSGRWTGELFF. DNA for the CDR3: TGTGCCTGGAGTGGGAGGTGGACCGGGGAGCTGTTTTTT.

The chain joins TRBV9 to TRBJ1-4, with unresolved D. The CDR3 extends over 16 amino acids. Germline assignment: CDR1 SGDLS and CDR2 YYNGEE. Trimming removed 4 bases at V and 7 bases at J, with 20 bases between. CDR3 nucleotides: TGTGCCAGCAGCCTCACGCCCGGAGGGATAGGTGAAAAACTGTTTTTT. Translating it yields CASSLTPGGIGEKLFF.